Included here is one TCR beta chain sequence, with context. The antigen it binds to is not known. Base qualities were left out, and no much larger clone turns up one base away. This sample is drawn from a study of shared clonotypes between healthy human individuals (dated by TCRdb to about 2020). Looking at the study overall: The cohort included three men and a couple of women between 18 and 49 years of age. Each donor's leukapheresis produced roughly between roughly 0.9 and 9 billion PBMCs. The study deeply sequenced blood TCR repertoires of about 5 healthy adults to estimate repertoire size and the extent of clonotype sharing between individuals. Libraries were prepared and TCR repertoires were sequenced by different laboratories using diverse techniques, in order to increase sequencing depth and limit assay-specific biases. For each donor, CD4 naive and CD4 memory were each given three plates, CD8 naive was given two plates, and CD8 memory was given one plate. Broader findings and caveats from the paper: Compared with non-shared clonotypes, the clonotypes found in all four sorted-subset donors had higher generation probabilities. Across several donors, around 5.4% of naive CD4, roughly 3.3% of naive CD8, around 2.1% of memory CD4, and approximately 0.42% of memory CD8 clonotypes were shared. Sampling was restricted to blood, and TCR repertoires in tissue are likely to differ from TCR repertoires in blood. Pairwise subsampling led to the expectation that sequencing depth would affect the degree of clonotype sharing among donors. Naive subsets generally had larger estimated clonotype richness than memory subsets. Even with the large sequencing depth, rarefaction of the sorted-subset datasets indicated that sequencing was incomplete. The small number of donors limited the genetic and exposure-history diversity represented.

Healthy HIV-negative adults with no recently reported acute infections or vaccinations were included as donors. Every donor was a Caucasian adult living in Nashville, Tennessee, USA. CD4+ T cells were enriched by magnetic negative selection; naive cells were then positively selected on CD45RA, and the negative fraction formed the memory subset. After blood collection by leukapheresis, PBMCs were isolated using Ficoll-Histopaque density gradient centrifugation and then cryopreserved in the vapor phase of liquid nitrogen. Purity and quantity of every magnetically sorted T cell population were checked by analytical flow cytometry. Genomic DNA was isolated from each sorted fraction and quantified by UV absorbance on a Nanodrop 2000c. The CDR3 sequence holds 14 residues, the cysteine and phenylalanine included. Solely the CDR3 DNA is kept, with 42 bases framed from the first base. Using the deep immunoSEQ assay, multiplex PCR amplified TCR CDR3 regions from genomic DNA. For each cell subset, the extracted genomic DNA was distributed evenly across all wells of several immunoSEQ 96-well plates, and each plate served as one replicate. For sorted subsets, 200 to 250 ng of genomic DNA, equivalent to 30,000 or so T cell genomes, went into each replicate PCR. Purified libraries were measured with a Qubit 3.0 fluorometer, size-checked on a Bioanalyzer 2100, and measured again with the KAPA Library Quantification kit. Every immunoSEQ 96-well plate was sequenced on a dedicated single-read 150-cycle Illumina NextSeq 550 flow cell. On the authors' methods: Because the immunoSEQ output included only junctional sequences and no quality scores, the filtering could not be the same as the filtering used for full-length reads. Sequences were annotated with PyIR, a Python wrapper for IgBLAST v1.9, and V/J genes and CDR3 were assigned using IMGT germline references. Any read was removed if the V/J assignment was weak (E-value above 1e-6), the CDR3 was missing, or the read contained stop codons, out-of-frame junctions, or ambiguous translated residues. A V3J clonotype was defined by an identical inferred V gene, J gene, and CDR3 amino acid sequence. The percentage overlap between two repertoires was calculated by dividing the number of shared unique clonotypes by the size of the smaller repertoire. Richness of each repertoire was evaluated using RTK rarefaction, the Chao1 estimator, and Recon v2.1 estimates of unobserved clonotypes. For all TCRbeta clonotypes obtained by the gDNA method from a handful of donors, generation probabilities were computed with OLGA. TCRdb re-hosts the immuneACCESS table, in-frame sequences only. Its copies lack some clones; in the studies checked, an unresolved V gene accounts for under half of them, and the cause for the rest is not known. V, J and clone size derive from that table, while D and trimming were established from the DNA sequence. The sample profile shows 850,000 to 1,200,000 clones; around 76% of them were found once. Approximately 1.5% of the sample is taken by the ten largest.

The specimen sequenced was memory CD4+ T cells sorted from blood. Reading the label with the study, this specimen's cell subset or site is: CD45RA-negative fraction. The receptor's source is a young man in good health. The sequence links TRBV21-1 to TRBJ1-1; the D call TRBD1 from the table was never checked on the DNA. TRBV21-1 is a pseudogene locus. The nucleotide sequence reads TGTGCCAGCATAATCGACAGACGAAACACTGAAGCTTTCTTT. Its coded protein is CASIIDRRNTEAFF.